This T cell receptor (beta chain) was observed in a study of response to subunit inactivated influenza vaccine. The study, taken as a whole, reports: It was suggested by the authors that few new T cells are recruited by each seasonal influenza vaccination.

Germline V gene sequence: CDR1 SGHRS, CDR2 YFSETQ. This CDR3 region has 14 residues. V lost 4 bases and J lost 1, with 11 bases in between. A few counts support this clonotype. The antigen remains undetermined. TCRdb re-called the RT-PCR reads through MiXCR, storing one row per CDR3 protein. The sample lists hundreds of thousands of distinct CDR3 sequences; approximately 11% were seen once. The sample was PBMCs from blood, taken 35 to 45 days after vaccination. The origin of this receptor is a middle-aged man who received an inactivated influenza vaccine. The chain joins TRBV5-1 to TRBJ2-5; TRBD1 is a possible D gene (7 bases). The CDR3 DNA reads TGCGCCAGCAGCCGGGGGACAGTCCAAGAGACCCAGTACTTC. Translated: CASSRGTVQETQYF.